What follows are 26 T cell receptor beta chains derived from one specimen sequenced in a study of shared clonotypes between healthy human individuals. As defined, naive CD8 cells were CD45RO-negative and positively selected for CCR7, with terminally differentiated effector memory CD45RA+ cells excluded. Assay used: immunoSEQ multiplex PCR; TCRdb lists only in-frame clones, some missing. This table has hundreds of thousands of clones, around 95% appearing once. Sequences were obtained from naive CD8+ T cells sorted from blood. These receptors were obtained from a woman in her 30s in good health.

The rearrangement links TRBV29-1 to TRBJ2-1; the match to TRBD1 covers 11 bases. Trimming at V came to 4 bases and at J to 2 bases, leaving 4 bases not matched to a gene. Germline V gene lookup returns CDR1 SQVTM and CDR2 ANQGSEA. The CDR3 runs to 15 residues. The CDR3 is CSVVGQGVPYNEQFF. In DNA, the CDR3 is TGCAGCGTTGTGGGACAGGGGGTCCCCTACAATGAGCAGTTCTTC.

CDR3 sequence reads: CASSHGGSSYEQYF. DNA for the CDR3: TGTGCCAGCAGCCACGGGGGCAGCTCCTACGAGCAGTACTTC. The V call is TRBV27, the J call TRBJ2-7; the D call may be TRBD1 or TRBD2 (6 bases each). V was trimmed by 6 bases and J by 0 bases, leaving 12 bases between them. The CDR3 loop spans 14 amino acids. Per the germline V gene, CDR1 is MNHEY and CDR2 is SMNVEV (reference sequence).

This clone was observed once. The chain joins TRBV7-6 to TRBJ1-4; 7 bases are shared with TRBD1. The germline V gene encodes CDR1 SGHVS and CDR2 FNYEAQ. V was pared by 5 bases and J by 10 bases, with 7 bases of the junction left unmatched. The CDR3 is 13 amino acids. The CDR3 loop is CASSPGEGAKLFF. The DNA of the CDR3 is TGTGCCAGCAGCCCCGGAGAGGGGGCAAAACTGTTTTTT.

The CDR3: CASSFTHITVQGAREQYF. The CDR3 nucleotides are TGTGCCAGCAGCTTTACCCACATAACCGTACAGGGGGCGAGGGAGCAGTACTTC. The gene calls are TRBV7-3 and TRBJ2-7; 9 bases fit TRBD1. J was trimmed by 7 bases and V by 3 bases; bases with no gene match: 19. The length of the CDR3 is 18 residues. Germline CDR1 and CDR2: SGHTA and FQGTGA.

This chain joins TRBV5-1 and TRBJ1-3; perhaps TRBD1 as D (5 bases). Germline lookup yields CDR1 SGHRS and CDR2 YFSETQ. The ends were cut back, 3 bases at V and 1 base at J, with 11 bases in the middle. The CDR3 has 15 amino acids. CDR3 sequence reads: CASSWGLQSGNTIYF. The CDR3 coding sequence is TGCGCCAGCAGCTGGGGACTTCAATCTGGAAACACCATATATTTT.

This chain joins TRBV25-1 and TRBJ2-7; TRBD2 aligns across 9 bases. V lost 2 bases to trimming and J lost 7 bases; unmatched junction nucleotides: 3. The CDR3 extends over 13 amino acids. The germline CDR1 and CDR2 sequences are MGHDK and SYGVNS. The CDR3 sequence is CASSEALAGEQYF. In DNA, the CDR3 is TGTGCCAGCAGTGAAGCGCTAGCGGGAGAGCAGTACTTC.

The chain carries TRBV11-2 and TRBJ2-3; maybe TRBD2 (6 bases). The V gene's germline CDR1 is SGHAT and CDR2 FQNNGV. V was trimmed by 5 bases and J by 1 base, leaving 22 bases between them. The CDR3 is made up of 18 amino acids. CDR3 nucleotides: TGTGCCAGCAGCCCCCGGAGGGGTACCCACCTAGGCACAGATACGCAGTATTTT. Protein sequence: CASSPRRGTHLGTDTQYF.

This chain links TRBV29-1 with TRBJ2-1; 8 bases match TRBD2. J gave up 4 bases and V 4 bases, and 6 bases lay outside the gene matches. The V gene's germline CDR1 is SQVTM and CDR2 ANQGSEA. This CDR3 is 14 amino acids long. CDR3 residues: CSVGGTSIYNEQFF. Written as DNA, the CDR3 is TGCAGCGTTGGCGGGACTAGTATTTACAATGAGCAGTTCTTC.

The rearrangement links TRBV30 to TRBJ2-2; D ambiguous. The CDR3 is 21 amino acids. Germline values: CDR1 GTSNPN, CDR2 SVGIG (reference sequence). Trimming pared 0 bases from V and 0 bases from J, leaving 26 bases between. As DNA, the CDR3 is TGTGCCTGGAGTGTACCCCCGGTGGTGTCAGCACAAAACGCGAACACCGGGGAGCTGTTTTTT. It is translated as CAWSVPPVVSAQNANTGELFF.

The chain uses TRBV6-5 and TRBJ1-2, with D unresolved. Looked up from germline, CDR1 is MNHEY and CDR2 is SVGAGI. Trimming left V 1 base short and J 1 base short, with 7 bases between. CDR3 length equals 14 residues. The CDR3 region has the DNA TGTGCCAGCAGTTACTATACGGGTAACTATGGCTACACCTTC. Protein product: CASSYYTGNYGYTF.

This chain uses TRBV2 with TRBJ2-5; 8 positions agree with TRBD1. Germline CDR1 reads SNHLY; CDR2 reads FYNNEI. The CDR3 spans 15 residues. V trimming: 2 bases; J trimming: 5 bases; junction bases outside the gene matches: 7. The CDR3 DNA follows: TGTGCCAGCAGTGAATTGCAGGGGGCAGGGGAGACCCAGTACTTC. This gives the protein CASSELQGAGETQYF.

The rearrangement joins TRBV7-9 to TRBJ1-2; no definite D call. The CDR3 has 13 residues. The V end was cut by 2 bases, the J end by 2 bases, with 6 bases between. Germline V gene data show CDR1 as SEHNR and CDR2 as FQNEAQ (reference sequence). This chain's CDR3 is CASSLSENYGYTF. The CDR3 DNA reads TGTGCCAGCAGCTTATCGGAAAACTATGGCTACACCTTC. The variable domain in full, completed from reference TRBV7-9 and TRBJ1-2, reads DTGVSQNPRHKITKRGQNVTFRCDPISEHNRLYWYRQTLGQGPEFLTYFQNEAQLEKSRLLSDRFSAERPKGSFSTLEIQRTEQGDSAMYLCASSLSENYGYTFGSGTRLTVV.

V and J are TRBV7-7 and TRBJ2-7; 7 nucleotides match TRBD1. V was pared by 5 bases and J by 3 bases, with 4 bases of the junction left unmatched. Germline assignment: CDR1 SSHAT and CDR2 FNYEAQ (reference sequence). The CDR3 consists of 13 residues. The CDR3 bases are TGTGCCAGCAGCCTGGGACAGAACTACGAGCAGTACTTC. Protein product: CASSLGQNYEQYF.

V and J are TRBV30 and TRBJ2-7; TRBD2 aligns across 12 bases. The germline gives CDR1 GTSNPN, CDR2 SVGIG (reference sequence). The CDR3 is 15 amino acids. V was pared by 5 bases and J by 7 bases, with 12 bases of the junction left unmatched. The CDR3 sequence is CAWAAWTSGNSEQYF. The CDR3 DNA is TGTGCCTGGGCGGCATGGACTAGCGGGAACTCGGAGCAGTACTTC.

This clone appeared a single time. The CDR3 DNA reads TGCGCCAGCAGCCAGGAGGGTGGGACATTCAACGAGCAGTACTTC. It encodes CASSQEGGTFNEQYF. The chain is built from TRBV4-1 and TRBJ2-7; D assignment may be TRBD1 or TRBD2 (6 bases each). Trimming took off 3 bases at V and 5 bases at J, with 17 bases between the two ends. Germline V lookup: CDR1 MGHRA, CDR2 YSYEKL. The length of the CDR3 is 15 residues.

This chain joins TRBV5-1 and TRBJ2-1, with a tentative D call TRBD2 (6 bases). Germline V CDR1 and CDR2: SGHRS, YFSETQ. V was pared by 3 bases and J by 10 bases, with 8 bases between. The CDR3 runs 11 residues. The CDR3 sequence is CASSSGLEQFF. The CDR3 DNA follows: TGCGCCAGCAGCTCCGGACTAGAGCAGTTCTTC.

J is TRBJ1-2 and V is TRBV5-6, with unresolved D. The CDR3 is 13 residues long. The germline V gene encodes CDR1 SGHDT and CDR2 YYEEEE. The V end lost 0 bases, the J end lost 8 bases, and 11 bases lay between the germline ends. CDR3 region: CASSLGQIDGYTF. CDR3 sequence (DNA): TGTGCCAGCAGCTTGGGCCAGATAGACGGCTACACCTTC.

The rearrangement joins TRBV28 to TRBJ2-7; tentative D call: TRBD1 (5 bases). CDR3 length: 13 residues. Germline values: CDR1 MDHEN, CDR2 SYDVKM. Trimming removed 2 bases at V and 3 bases at J, with 8 bases between. CDR3 residues: CASSLQDNYEQYF. The CDR3 bases are TGTGCCAGCAGTTTACAGGACAACTACGAGCAGTACTTC.

This chain connects TRBV7-2 to TRBJ1-5; D ambiguous. Germline V lookup: CDR1 SGHTA, CDR2 FQGNSA. Trimming stripped 5 bases from V and 9 bases from J, with 17 bases between. This CDR3 region has 14 residues. In DNA form, the CDR3 reads TGTGCCAGCAGCCCAGACCCTACCTGGCGGCCCCAGCATTTT. Its protein is CASSPDPTWRPQHF.

The chain recombines TRBV27 with TRBJ2-1; TRBD2 agrees at 12 bases. CDR3 length equals 16 residues. Unmatched junction bases numbered 4, after V lost 3 bases and J lost 4 bases. CDR1 and CDR2 (germline): MNHEY, SMNVEV (reference sequence). CDR3 residues: CASSFRTSGIYNEQFF. CDR3 nucleotide sequence: TGTGCCAGCAGTTTCCGGACTAGCGGGATATACAATGAGCAGTTCTTC.

The chain has TRBV27 and TRBJ2-7; D is possibly TRBD2 (5 bases). This CDR3 contains 14 residues. Deletions cut 0 bases from V and 5 bases from J, with 11 bases between. The V gene's germline CDR1 is MNHEY and CDR2 SMNVEV (reference sequence). The CDR3 reads CASSLSRGRNEQYF. As DNA, the CDR3 is TGTGCCAGCAGTTTATCGCGAGGGAGAAACGAGCAGTACTTC.

This chain links TRBV27 with TRBJ2-1; no clear D gene. Trimming shortened V by 6 bases and J by 4 bases, and 4 bases separated the two germline ends. Germline assignment: CDR1 MNHEY and CDR2 SMNVEV (reference sequence). This CDR3 spans 11 amino acids. CDR3: CASRGYNEQFF. The CDR3 coding sequence is TGTGCCAGCAGGGGTTACAATGAGCAGTTCTTC.

This clone was observed a few times. The V and J genes are TRBV7-8 and TRBJ1-5, with a weak D call TRBD1 (5 bases). This CDR3 has 14 residues. CDR1 SGHVS and CDR2 FQNEAQ come from the germline V gene. V lost 4 bases and J 6 bases, leaving 13 bases between the germline ends. The DNA for the CDR3 is TGTGCCAGCAGCTGGTCGGGGGAGAGTCAGCCCCAGCATTTT. Its protein is CASSWSGESQPQHF.

This clone was seen just once. The chain links TRBV4-1 to TRBJ2-3, with TRBD2 matching 10 bases. J lost 1 base, V lost 3 bases, and 13 bases had no gene match. The CDR3 sequence is 19 residues long. Germline loops: CDR1 MGHRA, CDR2 YSYEKL. The CDR3 DNA is TGCGCCAGCAGCCACCGGGCTAGCGGGAGTTATCTCGGCACAGATACGCAGTATTTT. It translates to CASSHRASGSYLGTDTQYF.

This clone was picked up one time. This chain connects TRBV19 to TRBJ2-7; the D is unclear. Per the germline V gene, CDR1 is LNHDA and CDR2 is SQIVND (reference sequence). The CDR3 contains 14 residues. Trimming took off 3 bases at V and 1 base at J, with 10 bases between the two ends. The CDR3, as DNA: TGTGCCAGTAGTATTTTGGCAGAGTCCTACGAGCAGTACTTC. Translation gives CASSILAESYEQYF.

J is TRBJ2-5 and V is TRBV14; TRBD2 matches 7 bases. The J call may be mistaken, given a closer DNA end match to TRBJ2-7. The CDR3 covers 17 residues. Germline CDR1 and CDR2: SGHDN and FVKESK. The CDR3 reads CASSQARGRSHSYEQYF. Here the CDR3 DNA reads TGTGCCAGCAGCCAAGCTCGCGGGAGATCCCACTCCTACGAGCAGTACTTC.